A single T cell receptor beta chain is shown here with its context. This sample was included in a study of blood T cell repertoires in COVID-19. Study as a whole: T cells, B-cell-depleted T cells, or PBMCs provided the cDNA or gDNA that served as material.

Some clones are missing from TCRdb's copy, which holds only in-frame ones; the method was immunoSEQ multiplex PCR. The table shows about 98,000 clones, with about 91% occurring only once. This CDR3 is built from 18 residues. V gave up 6 bases and J gave up 0 bases, with 20 bases separating them. Per the germline V gene, CDR1 is MNHEY and CDR2 is SMNVEV (reference sequence). The sequence derives from a man between 18 and 35 years old with acute or convalescent COVID-19. The chain has TRBV27 and TRBJ1-4; D may be TRBD1 (6 bases). The specimen was peripheral blood. The DNA of the CDR3 is TGTGCCAGCAGCCAAACAGGGATCCCACTTGCAACTAATGAAAAACTGTTTTTT. Translating it yields CASSQTGIPLATNEKLFF.